These 17 T cell receptor beta chains share one sample of origin, sequenced in a study of blood T cells in healthy people across ages. Using a J-beta primer mix together with a sample-barcoded 5' primer, a second PCR was run for about 6 to 12 cycles. TCRdb re-derived calls from the 5' RACE reads in MiXCR, one entry per CDR3 protein. Among around 2 million distinct CDR3 sequences listed, about two fifths were seen once. The sequencing input was blood. Receptors were obtained from a human donor in good health.

CDR3: CASTPGGSHQPQHF. CDR3 DNA: TGTGCCAGCACCCCGGGGGGCTCGCATCAGCCCCAGCATTTT. The chain has TRBV6-6 and TRBJ1-5; D might be TRBD1 (6 bases). V lost 7 bases to trimming and J lost 5 bases, with 15 bases between them. The CDR3 totals 14 residues. The V gene's germline CDR1 is MNHNY and CDR2 SVGAGI (reference sequence).

In its sample, this clonotype was seen a few times. This chain uses TRBV15 with TRBJ2-5; tentatively, D is TRBD2 (6 bases). V was shortened by 9 bases and J by 2 bases, with 13 bases between the two germline ends. CDR3 length: 13 residues. Germline V gene sequence: CDR1 LNHNV, CDR2 YYDKDF (reference sequence). The CDR3 DNA is TGTGCCACTTGTCGGGACTCACAAGAGACCCAGTACTTC. Its translation: CATCRDSQETQYF.

The chain has TRBV12-3 or TRBV12-4 and TRBJ1-3; D is ambiguous. The V end lost 0 bases, the J end lost 3 bases, and 3 bases lay between the germline ends. This CDR3 spans 13 amino acids. The chain's CDR3 is CASSLAYGNTIYF. CDR3 coding DNA: TGTGCCAGCAGTTTAGCCTATGGAAACACCATATATTTT.

In the case of this clonotype: A read error may produce the germline difference seen at one junction end. The CDR3 bases are TGTGCCAGTAGCCAAGTAACTAGTCGCGAGCAGTACTTC. This sequence encodes CASSQVTSREQYF. This rearrangement joins TRBV14 to TRBJ2-7, with D maybe TRBD2 (5 bases). CDR3 length: 13 amino acids. Germline V gives CDR1 SGHDN, CDR2 FVKESK.

The chain recombines TRBV3-1 with TRBJ2-1; TRBD2 matches at 8 bases. Germline CDR1 LGHDT, CDR2 YNNKEL (reference sequence). V lost 2 bases to trimming and J lost 9 bases; unmatched junction nucleotides: 6. There are 14 residues in the CDR3. CDR3 loop: CASSQRAGEGEQFF. The CDR3 nucleotides are TGTGCCAGCAGCCAAAGAGCGGGGGAAGGTGAGCAGTTCTTC.

This clonotype turned up a few times. V usage is TRBV24-1 and J usage is TRBJ1-1; 7 bases agree with TRBD1. The germline CDR1 and CDR2 sequences are KGHDR and SFDVKD. V gave up 1 base and J gave up 7 bases; unmatched junction bases: 2. This CDR3 comprises 13 residues. CDR3 residues: CATSDLDRDEAFF. CDR3 nucleotide sequence: TGTGCCACCAGTGATTTAGACAGGGATGAAGCTTTCTTT.

This clonotype turned up a few times. V gene TRBV20-1 combines with J gene TRBJ2-1, with D possibly matching TRBD1 (6 bases). Trimming pared 0 bases from V and 5 bases from J, leaving 11 bases between. CDR1 is DFQATT, CDR2 SNEGSKA, per germline (reference sequence). This CDR3 has 14 residues. The CDR3 DNA reads TGCAGTGCTAGAGATCCCAGACAGGACAATGAGCAGTTCTTC. This codes for CSARDPRQDNEQFF.

The table lists this clonotype with a few counts. V gene TRBV21-1 combines with J gene TRBJ1-1. TRBV21-1 is deemed a pseudogene. This CDR3 contains 16 residues. The CDR3 region has the DNA TGTGCCAGCAGCGATCCCGTGGGAGGGCTGAACACTGAAGCTTTCTTT. The encoded protein is CASSDPVGGLNTEAFF.

This clonotype was counted only a few times. This chain joins TRBV6-1 and TRBJ1-1; D not resolved. The CDR3 sequence is 14 residues long. Looked up from germline, CDR1 is MNHNS and CDR2 is SASEGT. V was pared by 6 bases and J by 1 base, with 12 bases between. The CDR3 is CASSALPGNTEAFF. The DNA of the CDR3 is TGTGCCAGCAGCGCTCTCCCAGGGAACACTGAAGCTTTCTTT.

Only a few counts were recorded for this clonotype. V and J are TRBV7-2 and TRBJ1-1; the D is unclear. CDR3 length equals 15 residues. The V gene lost 5 bases and the J gene lost 1 base, with 14 bases spanning the gap. The germline gives CDR1 SGHTA, CDR2 FQGNSA. The CDR3 DNA follows: TGTGCCAGCAGCCTAATACACCAATCGAACACTGAAGCTTTCTTT. This sequence encodes CASSLIHQSNTEAFF.

This clonotype was seen a handful of times. J is TRBJ2-7 and V is TRBV6-2 or TRBV6-3; D gene uncertain. The CDR3 totals 14 residues. Germline CDR1 reads MNHEY; CDR2 reads SVGEGT. V lost 2 bases and J lost 3, with 11 bases in between. CDR3 amino acids: CASSYENLVYEQYF. The DNA of the CDR3 is TGTGCCAGCAGTTACGAGAATTTGGTCTACGAGCAGTACTTC.

The chain couples TRBV3-1 to TRBJ2-5; TRBD2 agrees at 7 bases. The V segment lost 4 bases and the J segment 5 bases; nucleotides outside the gene matches: 16. Germline CDR1 LGHDT, CDR2 YNNKEL (reference sequence). The CDR3 length is 17 residues. CDR3 sequence (DNA): TGTGCCAGCAGCCCTAAAAGGGCCTGGACTAGAGAGGAGACCCAGTACTTC. It codes for CASSPKRAWTREETQYF.

This sequence joins TRBV30 and TRBJ2-1; 9 nucleotides align to TRBD2. This CDR3 has 16 amino acids. V dropped 5 bases and J dropped 9; count of bases not matched to a gene: 17. Germline V CDR1 and CDR2: GTSNPN, SVGIG (reference sequence). The CDR3: CAWRQPRQAGGTEQFF. For the CDR3, the DNA is TGTGCCTGGCGGCAACCGAGACAAGCGGGGGGAACTGAGCAGTTCTTC.

The J gene is TRBJ1-2, the V gene TRBV25-1, with TRBD1 identical over 8 bases. After removal of 4 bases from V and 4 bases from J, the junction contained 8 bases not matched to a gene. The CDR3 extends over 15 amino acids. Germline lookup yields CDR1 MGHDK and CDR2 SYGVNS. The CDR3 sequence: CASSGDRGPSYGYTF. The DNA of the CDR3 is TGTGCCAGCAGTGGTGACAGGGGTCCCTCCTATGGCTACACCTTC.

This clonotype was seen only a few times. The chain joins TRBV5-1 to TRBJ1-1; 7 bases are a match to TRBD1. Germline trimming cut 4 bases from V and 9 bases from J; bases unmatched to any gene: 9. CDR3 length equals 13 residues. The germline CDR1 and CDR2 sequences are SGHRS and YFSETQ. The CDR3 protein is CASSPGGQPKAFF. The CDR3 region has the DNA TGCGCCAGCAGCCCGGGGGGACAGCCGAAAGCTTTCTTT.

CDR3 bases: TGCGCCAGCAGCCAAGACCGCTGGACATTCTATGGCTACACCTTC. Translation gives CASSQDRWTFYGYTF. This rearrangement joins TRBV4-1 to TRBJ1-2; perhaps TRBD1 as D (5 bases). Germline lookup yields CDR1 MGHRA and CDR2 YSYEKL. V lost 0 bases and J 4 bases, leaving 12 bases between the germline ends. The CDR3 covers 15 residues.

V and J are TRBV9 and TRBJ1-5; D is ambiguous. CDR1 is SGDLS, CDR2 YYNGEE, per germline. The CDR3 has 15 residues. The ends were cut back, 0 bases at V and 6 bases at J, with 13 bases in the middle. The CDR3 DNA reads as TGTGCCAGCAGCGTAGATTCCCCCGTGGGTCAGCCCCAGCATTTT. Amino acids: CASSVDSPVGQPQHF.